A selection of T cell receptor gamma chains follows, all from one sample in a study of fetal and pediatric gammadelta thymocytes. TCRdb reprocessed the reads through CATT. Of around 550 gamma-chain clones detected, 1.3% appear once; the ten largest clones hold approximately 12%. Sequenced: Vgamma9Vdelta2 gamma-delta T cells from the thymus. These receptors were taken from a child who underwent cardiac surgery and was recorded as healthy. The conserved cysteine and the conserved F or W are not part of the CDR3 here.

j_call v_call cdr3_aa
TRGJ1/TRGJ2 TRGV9 ALWDDYKKL
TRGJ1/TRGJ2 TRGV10 AAWDYSPYKKL
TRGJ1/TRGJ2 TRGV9 ALWEVSKKL
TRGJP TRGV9 ALWEFLQEFGKKIKV
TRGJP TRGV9 ALWENKELGKKIKV
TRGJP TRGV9 ALWEVLWELGKKIKV
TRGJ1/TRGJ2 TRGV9 ALWEARENGHYKKL
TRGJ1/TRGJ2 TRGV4 ATWDGPVPVYKKL
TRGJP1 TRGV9 ALWEVTTGWFKI
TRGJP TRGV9 ALWEVQELGKKIKV
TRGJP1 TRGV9 ALWEAELTGWFKI
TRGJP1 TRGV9 ALWEVRPTGWFKI
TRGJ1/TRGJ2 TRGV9 ALWEGLGYKKL
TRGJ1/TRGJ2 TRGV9 ALWEVGLKL